One and the same sample provided the 11 T cell receptor beta chains below, sequenced in a study of cytomegalovirus exposure and HLA in healthy donors. Both 60 Vbeta primers and 13 Jbeta primers went into the PCR. Here immunoSEQ multiplex PCR was the method, and the copy in TCRdb shows in-frame clones only, minus some. The table has fewer than 200,000 clones, around 84% seen once. The sequencing sample was made of PBMCs. The receptors derive from a woman in her late teens or twenties in good health and CMV-seronegative.

J is TRBJ2-7 and V is TRBV28; tentative D call: TRBD1 (6 bases). The V end lost 7 bases, the J end lost 1 base, and 11 bases lay between the germline ends. Germline V gives CDR1 MDHEN, CDR2 SYDVKM. CDR3 size: 13 residues. The CDR3, as DNA: TGTGCCAGCACAACAGGGACGTCCTACGAGCAGTACTTC. It yields the protein CASTTGTSYEQYF.

The V and J genes are TRBV7-2 and TRBJ2-7, with 15 bases matching TRBD2. The V gene end was trimmed by 4 bases and the J gene end by 2 bases; junction bases not matched to a gene: 6. The germline CDR1 and CDR2 sequences are SGHTA and FQGNSA. The CDR3 loop spans 17 amino acids. The CDR3 loop reads CASSYGLAGGGPYEQYF. As DNA, the CDR3 is TGTGCCAGCAGCTACGGACTAGCGGGAGGGGGACCCTACGAGCAGTACTTC.

The chain joins TRBV30 to TRBJ1-1; 8 nucleotides match TRBD1. V dropped 3 bases and J dropped 5; count of bases not matched to a gene: 17. CDR1 and CDR2 (germline): GTSNPN, SVGIG (reference sequence). The CDR3 covers 17 residues. This CDR3 is CAWRQPGQVKRRTEAFF. DNA of the CDR3: TGTGCCTGGAGGCAACCGGGACAGGTTAAAAGGAGAACTGAAGCTTTCTTT.

This clone was seen a handful of times. This rearrangement joins TRBV6-5 to TRBJ2-3, with 8 nucleotides matching TRBD2. The ends lost 6 bases at V and 9 bases at J; junction bases unmatched: 8. Per germline, CDR1 MNHEY and CDR2 SVGAGI. The CDR3 sequence is 13 residues long. This CDR3 reads CASRLREGRTQYF. CDR3 DNA sequence: TGTGCCAGCAGACTCCGGGAGGGCAGAACGCAGTATTTT.

A single count supports this clone. V gene TRBV25-1 combines with J gene TRBJ2-5; D may be TRBD2 (6 bases). The germline CDR1 and CDR2 sequences are MGHDK and SYGVNS. The CDR3 loop spans 15 amino acids. V was trimmed by 1 base and J by 5 bases, leaving 14 bases between them. Written as DNA, the CDR3 is TGTGCCAGCAGTGAATTTACGGGAGCAGGGGAGACCCAGTACTTC. Translating gives CASSEFTGAGETQYF.

The chain employs TRBV5-1 and TRBJ2-1, with 13 bases identical to TRBD2. The ends lost 3 bases at V and 10 bases at J; junction bases unmatched: 10. CDR3 length: 16 amino acids. Germline V lookup: CDR1 SGHRS, CDR2 YFSETQ. The chain's CDR3 is CASSYTGTSGIGEQFF. The CDR3 nucleotides read TGCGCCAGCAGCTACACCGGGACTAGCGGGATTGGAGAGCAGTTCTTC.

The chain carries TRBV7-9 and TRBJ1-2; 8 nucleotides align to TRBD1. CDR3 size: 15 residues. Trimming at V came to 1 base and at J to 7 bases, leaving 8 bases not matched to a gene. CDR1 SEHNR and CDR2 FQNEAQ come from the germline V gene (reference sequence). CDR3 sequence reads: CASSLGQGLYSGYTF. The DNA for the CDR3 is TGTGCCAGCAGCTTAGGACAGGGGCTATACTCTGGCTACACCTTC.

J is TRBJ2-7 and V is TRBV29-1; D might be TRBD1 (5 bases). The ends were cut back, 2 bases at V and 0 bases at J, with 14 bases in the middle. This CDR3 spans 15 amino acids. In germline, CDR1 is SQVTM, CDR2 ANQGSEA. The CDR3 DNA reads as TGCAGCGTTGAACTACTGACAGAAAGCTCCTACGAGCAGTACTTC. Residues: CSVELLTESSYEQYF.

The CDR3 here is CASSFLPGNQPQHF. The CDR3 DNA sequence: TGCGCCAGCAGCTTTCTTCCGGGGAATCAGCCCCAGCATTTT. V and J are TRBV5-1 and TRBJ1-5, with D unclear. V gave up 2 bases and J gave up 4 bases, with 10 bases separating them. Per germline, CDR1 SGHRS and CDR2 YFSETQ. The CDR3 loop spans 14 amino acids. The full variable domain, with the rest looked up from reference TRBV5-1 and TRBJ1-5, is KAGVTQTPRYLIKTRGQQVTLSCSPISGHRSVSWYQQTPGQGLQFLFEYFSETQRNKGNFPGRFSGRQFSNSRSEMNVSTLELGDSALYLCASSFLPGNQPQHFGDGTRLSIL.

The J gene is TRBJ2-3, the V gene TRBV11-3; tentative D call: TRBD2 (6 bases). The V end lost 5 bases, the J end lost 3 bases, and 24 bases lay between the germline ends. CDR3 length: 18 residues. The germline CDR1 and CDR2 sequences are SGHNT and YENEEA. CDR3 nucleotides: TGTGCCAGCAGCCGTTCCCCAAGTAGCGGAGGCGGGACAGATACGCAGTATTTT. Translating it yields CASSRSPSSGGGTDTQYF. The full variable domain, with the rest looked up from reference TRBV11-3 and TRBJ2-3, is EAGVVQSPRYKIIEKKQPVAFWCNPISGHNTLYWYLQNLGQGPELLIRYENEEAVDDSQLPKDRFSAERLKGVDSTLKIQPAELGDSAVYLCASSRSPSSGGGTDTQYFGPGTRLTVL.

This clone has just a few counts. The V gene is TRBV5-1, the J gene TRBJ2-5; 10 bases agree with TRBD1. The ends lost 4 bases at V and 7 bases at J; junction bases unmatched: 7. The CDR3 spans 14 residues. The germline CDR1 and CDR2 sequences are SGHRS and YFSETQ. The CDR3 here is CASSVGTGVGTQYF. In nucleotides, the CDR3 is TGCGCCAGCAGCGTAGGGACAGGGGTCGGGACCCAGTACTTC.